Sequencing of this T cell receptor beta chain was carried out in a study of blood T cell repertoires in COVID-19. Study details: The samples span acute and convalescent COVID-19 from the United States, Italy and Spain. PBMCs, B-cell-depleted T cells, or T cells were the source of the cDNA or gDNA that made up the material.

CDR1 GTSNPN and CDR2 SVGIG come from the germline V gene (reference sequence). V was trimmed by 0 bases and J by 7 bases, leaving 7 bases between them. CDR3 length: 11 residues. The authors' processing: Reference gene primer amplification yielded estimated nucleated cell counts. Here immunoSEQ multiplex PCR was the method, and the copy in TCRdb shows in-frame clones only, minus some. V and J calls and clone size are those listed in that table; D and trimming were worked out from the DNA. The table records roughly 230,000 clones, about four fifths of them present only once. The TCR was taken from a middle-aged man with active or convalescent COVID-19. Material: peripheral blood. The J gene is TRBJ2-7, the V gene TRBV30; unclear D gene. CDR3 in DNA: TGTGCCTGGAGTGTACAGTTTGAGCAGTACTTC. It is translated as CAWSVQFEQYF.